Listed below are T cell receptor beta chains from one sample, sequenced in a study of T cells in Graves' hyperthyroidism and ophthalmopathy. A single record per CDR3 protein comes from TCRdb applying MiXCR to the multiplex PCR reads. The data contain just under 750,000 distinct CDR3 sequences, roughly a third of them singletons. The sequenced sample was blood. These receptors were obtained from a woman aged 40 to 55 with Graves' hyperthyroidism. The conserved cysteine and the conserved F or W are not part of the CDR3 here. Fields, in order: J gene, D gene, V gene, CDR3 protein. A D gene is named only where the DNA matches it firmly.

J: TRBJ2-7
D: TRBD2
V: TRBV10-2
CDR3: ASSERGLAGVEQY

J: TRBJ1-2
D: .
V: TRBV7-8
CDR3: ASSLNAGVANYGYT

J: TRBJ2-5
D: TRBD2
V: TRBV24-1
CDR3: ATSGTSGQETQY

J: TRBJ1-3
D: .
V: TRBV5-1
CDR3: ASSLAGGYTIY

J: TRBJ1-2
D: .
V: TRBV9
CDR3: ASSVTDLDGYT

J: TRBJ2-5
D: .
V: TRBV27
CDR3: ASSKLLGPQETQY

J: TRBJ1-1
D: .
V: TRBV27
CDR3: ASSLRPRDTEAF

J: TRBJ1-5
D: .
V: TRBV19
CDR3: ASSILIGQSNQPQH

J: TRBJ2-5
D: TRBD1
V: TRBV6-2/TRBV6-3
CDR3: ATEQGADETQY

J: TRBJ1-3
D: .
V: TRBV2
CDR3: ASSEYPGSGNTIY

J: TRBJ1-6
D: TRBD1
V: TRBV7-2
CDR3: ASTGQGASSYNSPLH

J: TRBJ1-1
D: .
V: TRBV29-1
CDR3: SVDSRMNTEAF

J: TRBJ1-5
D: .
V: TRBV30
CDR3: AWSAGGGQPQH

J: TRBJ1-2
D: .
V: TRBV6-5
CDR3: ASSYSTVGYT

J: TRBJ1-2
D: TRBD1
V: TRBV20-1
CDR3: SARTGENYGYT

J: TRBJ2-5
D: TRBD1
V: TRBV7-9
CDR3: ASSAGTGDLRETQY

J: TRBJ1-2
D: .
V: TRBV7-9
CDR3: ASSLTEFLRYYT

J: TRBJ1-2
D: TRBD1
V: TRBV29-1
CDR3: SGETGHYGYT

J: TRBJ1-1
D: .
V: TRBV11-2
CDR3: ASSTSSLGEAF

J: TRBJ1-2
D: .
V: TRBV20-1
CDR3: SARGRTYGYT

J: TRBJ1-5
D: TRBD1
V: TRBV2
CDR3: ASGVTGVQPQH

J: .
D: .
V: TRBV7-2
CDR3: ASSWGGSEGETQY

J: TRBJ2-5
D: TRBD1
V: TRBV11-3
CDR3: ASSLGDRGRQETQY

J: TRBJ2-6
D: TRBD1
V: TRBV15
CDR3: ATSRDLTDRGASGANVLT

J: TRBJ2-7
D: .
V: TRBV3-1
CDR3: ASSPIMGISYEQY

J: TRBJ1-2
D: .
V: TRBV5-5
CDR3: ASSQDARGDYGYT

J: TRBJ1-2
D: .
V: TRBV5-1
CDR3: ASSLERDGGRGGYT

J: TRBJ2-2
D: .
V: TRBV6-6
CDR3: ASSPIAGELF

J: TRBJ1-5
D: TRBD1
V: TRBV7-2
CDR3: ASSPTGANQPQH

J: TRBJ2-5
D: .
V: TRBV7-8
CDR3: ASSRNLETQH

J: TRBJ1-2
D: TRBD1
V: TRBV11-2
CDR3: ASSLQQGTDGYT

J: TRBJ1-2
D: TRBD1
V: TRBV9
CDR3: ASSGEQGAHYGYT

J: TRBJ1-1
D: .
V: TRBV6-4
CDR3: ASSDSNRNTEAF

J: TRBJ2-3
D: .
V: TRBV10-3
CDR3: AISAGLNTDTQY

J: TRBJ2-1
D: .
V: TRBV5-1
CDR3: ASSLIGENEQF

J: TRBJ1-5
D: .
V: TRBV7-8
CDR3: ASSFDSGSNQPQH

J: TRBJ1-4
D: .
V: TRBV4-3
CDR3: ASSQGRATNEKLF

J: TRBJ2-6
D: .
V: TRBV10-3
CDR3: AILGPLSGANVLT

J: TRBJ2-2
D: .
V: TRBV5-6
CDR3: ASSTTWLNTGELL

J: TRBJ1-4
D: TRBD1
V: TRBV20-1
CDR3: SAGNDREGEKLF

J: TRBJ1-5
D: .
V: TRBV12-5
CDR3: ASGLNGQPQH

J: TRBJ2-2
D: TRBD1
V: TRBV10-1
CDR3: ASSPGTDTGELF

J: TRBJ2-5
D: .
V: TRBV6-2/TRBV6-3
CDR3: ASSPLSGETQY

J: TRBJ1-2
D: .
V: TRBV9
CDR3: ASSVGSQGSNGYT

J: TRBJ1-5
D: .
V: TRBV19
CDR3: ASRDTWNQPQH

J: TRBJ1-4
D: TRBD1
V: TRBV25-1
CDR3: ASTSGTGYEKLF

J: TRBJ1-2
D: .
V: TRBV7-9
CDR3: ASSSTGGHGYT

J: TRBJ1-5
D: .
V: TRBV7-2
CDR3: ASSYSPGSSNQPQH

J: TRBJ1-1
D: .
V: TRBV20-1
CDR3: SVRPEFMNTEAF

J: TRBJ2-5
D: TRBD2
V: TRBV20-1
CDR3: SAAEASGNQETQY

J: TRBJ1-6
D: .
V: TRBV2
CDR3: ASSSPTGKSPLH

J: TRBJ2-7
D: .
V: TRBV4-2
CDR3: ASSQDVRGIYEQY

J: TRBJ2-6
D: .
V: TRBV10-3
CDR3: AIAQGANVLT

J: TRBJ2-3
D: .
V: TRBV10-3
CDR3: AISPPGTDTQY

J: .
D: TRBD1
V: TRBV2
CDR3: ASRRTRTGGMNEQF

J: TRBJ1-1
D: .
V: TRBV2
CDR3: ANKDPNTEAF

J: TRBJ1-2
D: .
V: TRBV5-6
CDR3: ASSLSVYGYT

J: TRBJ2-7
D: .
V: TRBV6-5
CDR3: ASKESGAYEQY